The 12 T cell receptor beta chains presented below share a single source sample, sequenced in a study of cytomegalovirus exposure and HLA in healthy donors. Primers included in the PCR were 60 Vbeta and 13 Jbeta primers. TCRdb's copy holds only in-frame clones and misses some; the assay was immunoSEQ multiplex PCR. This table holds about 100,000 clones, roughly 84% found once. Sequenced: PBMCs. All receptors derive from a woman aged 18-29 years in good health and CMV-seronegative.

The chain joins TRBV6-5 to TRBJ2-1, with TRBD2 as a possible D gene (6 bases). The CDR3 totals 14 residues. Trimming left V 6 bases short and J 4 bases short, with 13 bases between. Germline loops: CDR1 MNHEY, CDR2 SVGAGI. The CDR3 DNA is TGTGCCAGCAGCGCCCGGGACTCATACAATGAGCAGTTCTTC. Its protein is CASSARDSYNEQFF.

This clone was picked up one time. The chain is built from TRBV28 and TRBJ2-2, with 8 bases that match TRBD2. From germline, CDR1 is MDHEN and CDR2 SYDVKM. The CDR3 has 16 amino acids. V was pared by 3 bases and J by 3 bases, with 6 bases of the junction left unmatched. CDR3 nucleotides: TGTGCCAGCAGTTTTATCGTCGGGGGGGACACCGGGGAGCTGTTTTTT. It translates to CASSFIVGGDTGELFF.

This chain links TRBV28 with TRBJ1-2; D not resolved. The germline V gene encodes CDR1 MDHEN and CDR2 SYDVKM. This CDR3 has 12 residues. V was pared by 3 bases and J by 6 bases, with 8 bases between. The DNA for the CDR3 is TGTGCCAGCAGTTTTGTCCTTAATGGCTACACCTTC. Amino acids: CASSFVLNGYTF.

This chain connects TRBV19 to TRBJ2-6, with D perhaps TRBD1 (5 bases). This CDR3 has 14 residues. Trimming cost V 3 bases and J 2 bases, with 5 bases left between them. Germline V gives CDR1 LNHDA, CDR2 SQIVND (reference sequence). In DNA form, the CDR3 reads TGTGCCAGTAGTATGACAGCTGGGGCCAACGTCCTGACTTTC. Protein: CASSMTAGANVLTF.

The chain links TRBV19 to TRBJ2-3; 12 positions match TRBD2. This CDR3 comprises 13 residues. Losses at the gene ends were 5 bases for V and 14 bases for J; bases not matched to a gene: 8. The germline gives CDR1 LNHDA, CDR2 SQIVND (reference sequence). The CDR3 coding sequence is TGTGCCAGTAGTGCTAGCGGGAGGGCCATAGGGTATTTT. Residues: CASSASGRAIGYF.

The rearrangement links TRBV6-1 to TRBJ2-5; 7 bases match TRBD2. The CDR3 contains 14 residues. Germline V gene lookup returns CDR1 MNHNS and CDR2 SASEGT. Unmatched junction bases numbered 10, after V lost 2 bases and J lost 10 bases. The CDR3 DNA reads as TGTGCCAGCAGTGAAAGCCCGGGGAGGGTCGGCCAGTACTTC. It specifies CASSESPGRVGQYF.

This clone was seen just once. This sequence joins TRBV5-1 and TRBJ2-7, with 7 bases aligning to TRBD2. Trimming at V came to 0 bases and at J to 1 base, leaving 7 bases not matched to a gene. The CDR3 is 16 residues long. Germline V CDR1 and CDR2: SGHRS, YFSETQ. The CDR3 DNA reads TGCGCCAGCAGCTTGGCCGGCGGGAGTCGGTCCTACGAGCAGTACTTC. Translated, it gives CASSLAGGSRSYEQYF.

The rearrangement links TRBV28 to TRBJ2-7, with D maybe TRBD1 (6 bases). From germline, CDR1 is MDHEN and CDR2 SYDVKM. The length of the CDR3 is 16 residues. Trimming shortened V by 3 bases and J by 5 bases, and 20 bases separated the two germline ends. The CDR3 DNA is TGTGCCAGCAGTTTTTGGGGCAGGGGCCGGGAAGACGAGCAGTACTTC. Translation gives CASSFWGRGREDEQYF. Together with reference TRBV28 and TRBJ2-7, the CDR3 gives the full variable domain: DVKVTQSSRYLVKRTGEKVFLECVQDMDHENMFWYRQDPGLGLRLIYFSYDVKMKEKGDIPEGYSVSREKKERFSLILESASTNQTSMYLCASSFWGRGREDEQYFGPGTRLTVT.

This clone was observed once. The chain has TRBV21-1 and TRBJ2-4; the table names TRBD1, a call not compared with the DNA. TRBV21-1 is noted as a pseudogene. The CDR3 spans 21 residues. The CDR3 spells CASSLYLSGTGAMVAKNIQYF. The CDR3 nucleotides are TGTGCCAGCAGCCTTTACTTAAGCGGGACAGGGGCCATGGTAGCCAAAAACATTCAGTACTTC.

This rearrangement joins TRBV2 to TRBJ2-7; possibly TRBD1 for D (6 bases). The CDR3 length is 12 residues. V was clipped by 4 bases and J by 4 bases, with 8 bases between them. Germline lookup yields CDR1 SNHLY and CDR2 FYNNEI. In DNA, the CDR3 is TGTGCCAGCAGTGGAGGGGGTTACGAGCAGTACTTC. Residues: CASSGGGYEQYF. The whole variable domain, filled in from reference TRBV2 and TRBJ2-7, reads EPEVTQTPSHQVTQMGQEVILRCVPISNHLYFYWYRQILGQKVEFLVSFYNNEISEKSEIFDDQFSVERPDGSNFTLKIRSTKLEDSAMYFCASSGGGYEQYFGPGTRLTVT.

This rearrangement joins TRBV30 to TRBJ2-1; 9 bases match TRBD2. J gave up 2 bases and V 4 bases, and 0 bases lay outside the gene matches. The germline V gene has CDR1 GTSNPN and CDR2 SVGIG (reference sequence). The CDR3 runs to 13 residues. As DNA, the CDR3 is TGTGCCTGGACTAGCGGGGCCTACAATGAGCAGTTCTTC. This encodes CAWTSGAYNEQFF.

The J gene is TRBJ2-3, the V gene TRBV7-8; D perhaps matches TRBD2 (5 bases). Trimming removed 3 bases at V and 0 bases at J, with 10 bases between. Per the germline V gene, CDR1 is SGHVS and CDR2 is FQNEAQ. The CDR3 covers 15 residues. This CDR3 reads CASSFLAVSTDTQYF. CDR3 coding DNA: TGTGCCAGCAGCTTCCTAGCCGTTAGCACAGATACGCAGTATTTT.